The 19 T cell receptor beta chains below come from one sample, sequenced in a study of T-cell reconstitution after alpha-beta-depleted transplantation in children. Unique molecular identifiers were built into the TCRbeta library. TCRdb passed the PCR reads through MiXCR, listing each CDR3 protein once. The sample records fewer than 700,000 distinct CDR3 sequences, approximately 13% being singletons. The sequencing here drew on PBMCs, mostly from graft donor cells, taken 360 days after TCRalphabeta/CD19-depleted stem cell transplant. Every receptor here comes from a male patient between 5 and 17 years old who had a stem cell transplant for acute myeloid leukemia, so the T cells may come from the graft donor.

As for this clonotype: With a much larger clone just one base away, this may be a read error. This sequence joins TRBV5-6 and TRBJ2-2; D possibly corresponds to TRBD1 (6 bases). Germline loops: CDR1 SGHDT, CDR2 YYEEEE. The CDR3 extends over 12 amino acids. The CDR3 DNA reads as TGTGCCTGCAGCTTGACAGGCGGGGAGCTGTTTTTT. As protein: CACSLTGGELFF.

In this sample, this clonotype turned up a few times. This chain's CDR3 is CSVTRRGGTLYGYTF. CDR3 in DNA: TGCAGCGTCACCCGACGTGGCGGCACCTTGTATGGCTACACCTTC. This chain connects TRBV29-1 to TRBJ1-2; no firm D call. The germline V gene has CDR1 SQVTM and CDR2 ANQGSEA. Trimming took 6 bases from V and 5 from J, leaving 22 bases between them. This CDR3 has 15 residues.

There are a few counts of this clonotype. The chain couples TRBV29-1 to TRBJ2-3; D unclear. Trimming took 6 bases from V and 4 from J, leaving 14 bases between them. Germline V gene sequence: CDR1 SQVTM, CDR2 ANQGSEA. The CDR3 runs 13 residues. For the CDR3, the DNA is TGCAGCGTCCCGTCTCCCTCCGCAGATACGCAGTATTTT. Residues: CSVPSPSADTQYF.

In the case of this clonotype: Germline is not matched at one junction end, which may reflect a read error. The chain is built from TRBV7-7 and TRBJ2-5, with 12 bases that match TRBD2. The germline CDR1 and CDR2 sequences are SSHAT and FNYEAQ (reference sequence). The CDR3 has 18 amino acids. This CDR3 reads CASSLLLAGGGESETQYF. The CDR3 coding sequence is TGTGCTAGCAGCCTCCTACTAGCGGGAGGAGGGGAGTCGGAGACCCAGTACTTC.

The chain recombines TRBV20-1 with TRBJ2-7, with TRBD2 identical over 8 bases. The CDR3 runs 14 residues. CDR1 and CDR2 from the germline V gene are DFQATT and SNEGSKA (reference sequence). V was pared by 0 bases and J by 7 bases, with 8 bases of the junction left unmatched. CDR3 in amino acids: CSARDLSGSREQYF. The CDR3 DNA is TGCAGTGCTAGAGATCTAAGCGGGAGCCGTGAGCAGTACTTC.

There are many counts of this clonotype. The chain couples TRBV13 to TRBJ2-1, with D tentatively TRBD2 (6 bases). Germline values: CDR1 PRHDT, CDR2 FYEKMQ (reference sequence). V lost 0 bases, J lost 9 bases, and 12 bases lay in between. This CDR3 contains 14 residues. CDR3 sequence (DNA): TGTGCCAGCAGCTTAGGACGGGAGATTTCTGAGCAGTTCTTC. Translation gives CASSLGREISEQFF.

This chain connects TRBV7-9 to TRBJ2-1; D unclear. V lost 1 base and J 6 bases, leaving 13 bases between the germline ends. The CDR3 consists of 15 residues. CDR1 SEHNR and CDR2 FQNEAQ come from the germline V gene (reference sequence). The CDR3 DNA is TGTGCCAGCAGCTTAGAAGAGATCGGCCGCAATGAGCAGTTCTTC. Its translation: CASSLEEIGRNEQFF. The full variable domain, its missing parts supplied by reference TRBV7-9 and TRBJ2-1, is DTGVSQNPRHKITKRGQNVTFRCDPISEHNRLYWYRQTLGQGPEFLTYFQNEAQLEKSRLLSDRFSAERPKGSFSTLEIQRTEQGDSAMYLCASSLEEIGRNEQFFGPGTRLTVL.

The chain combines TRBV29-1 with TRBJ1-2; a possible D gene is TRBD1 (6 bases). Per germline, CDR1 SQVTM and CDR2 ANQGSEA. The CDR3 is 14 residues long. Between the trimmed V and J ends, which lost 5 bases and 8 bases, there was a span of 21 bases. DNA for the CDR3: TGCAGCGTTCCGGACAGTCCCGCTGGTCGGGGCTACACCTTC. Protein: CSVPDSPAGRGYTF.

This clonotype has a handful of counts. The V and J genes are TRBV29-1 and TRBJ1-4; no definite D call. Trimming removed 0 bases from V and 8 bases from J, with 19 bases in between. The CDR3 is 16 amino acids. Germline V lookup: CDR1 SQVTM, CDR2 ANQGSEA. Written as DNA, the CDR3 is TGCAGCGTTGAAGATCTCCCGACATCGGGTCGGGAAAAACTGTTTTTT. Amino acid sequence: CSVEDLPTSGREKLFF. Using reference TRBV29-1 and TRBJ1-4 for the parts outside the CDR3, the full variable domain is SAVISQKPSRDICQRGTSLTIQCQVDSQVTMMFWYRQQPGQSLTLIATANQGSEATYESGFVIDKFPISRPNLTFSTLTVSNMSPEDSSIYLCSVEDLPTSGREKLFFGSGTQLSVL.

This clonotype was observed many times. V gene TRBV14 combines with J gene TRBJ2-7; 9 positions agree with TRBD1. This CDR3 is 15 amino acids long. From germline, CDR1 is SGHDN and CDR2 FVKESK. Trimming removed 2 bases from V and 7 bases from J; junction bases left unmatched: 9. The CDR3 loop is CASSQLTGTGIEQYF. In DNA form, the CDR3 reads TGTGCCAGCAGCCAATTAACCGGGACAGGGATAGAGCAGTACTTC.

The CDR3 here is CASSLTRYNEQFF. The CDR3 coding sequence is TGTGCCAGCAGCTTAACCCGCTACAATGAGCAGTTCTTC. This sequence joins TRBV7-2 and TRBJ2-1; D uncertain. V was pared by 2 bases and J by 3 bases, with 5 bases between. The CDR3 consists of 13 residues. Looked up from germline, CDR1 is SGHTA and CDR2 is FQGNSA.

V and J are TRBV20-1 and TRBJ2-4; 7 bases line up with TRBD2. This CDR3 spans 13 amino acids. After removal of 8 bases from V and 6 bases from J, the junction contained 10 bases not matched to a gene. Germline V gene data show CDR1 as DFQATT and CDR2 as SNEGSKA (reference sequence). CDR3 loop: CSPVGAGANIQYF. CDR3 coding DNA: TGCAGTCCCGTCGGGGCGGGAGCAAACATTCAGTACTTC.

This clonotype was observed a handful of times. The gene calls are TRBV7-9 and TRBJ2-1; tentative D call: TRBD2 (6 bases). Germline V gives CDR1 SEHNR, CDR2 FQNEAQ (reference sequence). V lost 7 bases and J lost 3, with 16 bases in between. The length of the CDR3 is 15 residues. The chain's CDR3 is CASTLRGMGYNEQFF. CDR3 in DNA: TGTGCCAGCACCCTCCGGGGGATGGGCTACAATGAGCAGTTCTTC.

The chain employs TRBV19 and TRBJ1-1, with 7 bases that match TRBD1. Germline V gives CDR1 LNHDA, CDR2 SQIVND (reference sequence). Losses at the gene ends were 8 bases for V and 6 bases for J; bases not matched to a gene: 6. The CDR3 runs to 12 residues. This CDR3 reads CASGNTGAEAFF. In DNA, the CDR3 is TGTGCCAGTGGGAACACAGGGGCTGAAGCTTTCTTT.

In its sample, this clonotype was seen a few times. The chain links TRBV6-1 to TRBJ2-7; TRBD2 agrees at 8 bases. CDR3 length equals 17 residues. The germline V gene has CDR1 MNHNS and CDR2 SASEGT. V shed 5 bases, J shed 3 bases, and the junction held 15 bases outside the gene matches. For the CDR3, the DNA is TGTGCCAGCAGTCCTACACCGGGACTAGGGGCTCGCTACGAGCAGTACTTC. Translated, it gives CASSPTPGLGARYEQYF.

This clonotype was recorded at least ten times. This chain uses TRBV27 with TRBJ1-5; D remains ambiguous. Trimming shortened V by 5 bases and J by 1 base, and 18 bases separated the two germline ends. Looked up from germline, CDR1 is MNHEY and CDR2 is SMNVEV (reference sequence). This CDR3 region has 17 residues. CDR3 sequence (DNA): TGTGCCAGCAGTCCTGCCCGTAGGGCCGGGAGCAATCAGCCCCAGCATTTT. It yields the protein CASSPARRAGSNQPQHF.

This clonotype showed up many times. The chain employs TRBV7-6 and TRBJ2-1, with TRBD2 matching 9 bases. The CDR3 runs to 19 residues. The J segment lost 7 bases and the V segment lost 1 base, leaving 17 bases of the junction unmatched. Per the germline V gene, CDR1 is SGHVS and CDR2 is FNYEAQ. CDR3 loop: CASSLVRGPSAGGWNEQFF. The DNA for the CDR3 is TGTGCCAGCAGCTTAGTAAGGGGACCTTCAGCGGGAGGTTGGAATGAGCAGTTCTTC. Variable domain in full (rest from reference TRBV7-6 and TRBJ2-1): GAGVSQSPRYKVTKRGQDVALRCDPISGHVSLYWYRQALGQGPEFLTYFNYEAQQDKSGLPNDRFSAERPEGSISTLTIQRTEQRDSAMYRCASSLVRGPSAGGWNEQFFGPGTRLTVL.

This clonotype was seen only once. This chain joins TRBV7-3 and TRBJ2-3; 9 bases line up with TRBD2. The V gene end was trimmed by 6 bases and the J gene end by 6 bases; junction bases not matched to a gene: 7. This CDR3 is built from 14 residues. Germline V CDR1 and CDR2: SGHTA, FQGTGA. The CDR3: CASRISGSSDTQYF. The CDR3 nucleotides are TGTGCCAGCAGAATTAGCGGGAGCTCTGATACGCAGTATTTT.

This clonotype came up a few times. This sequence joins TRBV7-3 and TRBJ2-7; tentative D call: TRBD1 (6 bases). V was shortened by 2 bases and J by 3 bases, with 14 bases between the two germline ends. Germline V gene sequence: CDR1 SGHTA, CDR2 FQGTGA. The CDR3 runs 15 residues. The CDR3 spells CASSLARTEIYEQYF. CDR3 sequence (DNA): TGTGCCAGCAGCTTAGCCCGGACAGAGATCTACGAGCAGTACTTC.